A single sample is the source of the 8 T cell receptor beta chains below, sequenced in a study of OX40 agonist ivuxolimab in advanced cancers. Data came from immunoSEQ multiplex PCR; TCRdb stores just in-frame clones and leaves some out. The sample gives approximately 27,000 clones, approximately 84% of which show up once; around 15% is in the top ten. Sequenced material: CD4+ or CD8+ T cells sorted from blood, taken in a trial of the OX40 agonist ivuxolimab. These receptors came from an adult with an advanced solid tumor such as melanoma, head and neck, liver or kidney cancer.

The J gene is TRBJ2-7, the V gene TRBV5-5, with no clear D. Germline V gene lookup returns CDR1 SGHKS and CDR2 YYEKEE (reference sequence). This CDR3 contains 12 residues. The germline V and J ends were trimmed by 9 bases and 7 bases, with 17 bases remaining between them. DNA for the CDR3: TGTGCCACCGTGTCGCCCATAGGGGAGCAGTACTTC. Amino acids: CATVSPIGEQYF.

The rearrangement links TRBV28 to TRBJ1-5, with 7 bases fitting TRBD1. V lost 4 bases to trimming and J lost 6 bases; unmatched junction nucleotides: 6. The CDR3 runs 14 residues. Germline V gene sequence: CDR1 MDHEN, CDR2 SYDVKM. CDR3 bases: TGTGCCAGCAGTTCTCGACAGGGAAGTCAGCCCCAGCATTTT. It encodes CASSSRQGSQPQHF.

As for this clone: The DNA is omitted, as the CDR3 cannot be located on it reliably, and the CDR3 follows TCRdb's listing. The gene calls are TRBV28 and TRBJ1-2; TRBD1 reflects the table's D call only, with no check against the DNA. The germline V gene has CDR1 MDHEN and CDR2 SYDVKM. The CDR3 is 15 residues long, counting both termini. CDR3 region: CASSTSGQGLGGYTF.

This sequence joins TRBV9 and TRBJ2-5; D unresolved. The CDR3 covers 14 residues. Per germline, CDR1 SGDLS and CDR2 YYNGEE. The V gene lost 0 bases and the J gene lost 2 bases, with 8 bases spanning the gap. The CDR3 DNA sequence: TGTGCCAGCAGCGTAGATCTAGGGCAAGAGACCCAGTACTTC. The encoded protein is CASSVDLGQETQYF.

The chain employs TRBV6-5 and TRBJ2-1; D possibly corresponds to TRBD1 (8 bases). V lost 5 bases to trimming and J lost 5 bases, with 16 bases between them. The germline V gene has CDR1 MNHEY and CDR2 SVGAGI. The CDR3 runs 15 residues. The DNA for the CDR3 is TGTGCCAGCAGTGCCTACAGGGGGGGAAACAATGAGCAGTTCTTC. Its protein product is CASSAYRGGNNEQFF.

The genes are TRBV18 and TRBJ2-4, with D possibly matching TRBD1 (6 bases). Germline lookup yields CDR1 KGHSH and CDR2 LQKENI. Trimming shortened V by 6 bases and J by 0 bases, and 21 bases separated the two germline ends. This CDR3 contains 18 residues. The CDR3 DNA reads TGTGCCAGCTCGCCCAATGAACCAGGGGCCTTAGCCAAAAACATTCAGTACTTC. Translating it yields CASSPNEPGALAKNIQYF.

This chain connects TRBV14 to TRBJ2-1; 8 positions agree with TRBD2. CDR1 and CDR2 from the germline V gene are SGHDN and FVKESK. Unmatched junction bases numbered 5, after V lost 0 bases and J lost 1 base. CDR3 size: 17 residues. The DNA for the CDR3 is TGTGCCAGCAGCCAAGACGGGACGGGGGGGTCCTACAATGAGCAGTTCTTC. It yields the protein CASSQDGTGGSYNEQFF.

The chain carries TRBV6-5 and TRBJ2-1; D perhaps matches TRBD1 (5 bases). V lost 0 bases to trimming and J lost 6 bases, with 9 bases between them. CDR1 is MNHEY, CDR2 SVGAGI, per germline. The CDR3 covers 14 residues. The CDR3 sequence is CASSYSGQGNEQFF. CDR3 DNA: TGTGCCAGCAGTTACTCGGGGCAGGGCAATGAGCAGTTCTTC.